Following are 32 T cell receptor beta chains from one sample sequenced in a study of T cell repertoires in cytomegalovirus infection. Their cognate antigens are unknown. Each CDR3 protein is one row after TCRdb ran MiXCR on the reads. The sample lists 450,000 to 600,000 distinct CDR3 sequences, 33% occurring once. The specimen was cultured PBMCs, collected from culture after CMV antigen stimulation. These receptors were collected from a human donor in good health (CMV status not recorded). Some clones in this sample may be carry-over from other donors' samples.

The chain links TRBV7-9 to TRBJ2-1; 11 bases map to TRBD2. Germline trimming cut 5 bases from V and 2 bases from J; bases unmatched to any gene: 5. The CDR3 is 16 residues long. Looked up from germline, CDR1 is SEHNR and CDR2 is FQNEAQ (reference sequence). The CDR3 coding sequence is TGTGCCAGCAGCCCTGAGACTAGCGGGGCCTACAATGAGCAGTTCTTC. It encodes CASSPETSGAYNEQFF.

As DNA, the CDR3 is TGTGCCAGCAGCTTAGCTGGCTACCGCCAAGAGACCCAGTACTTC. It is translated as CASSLAGYRQETQYF. The genes are TRBV7-2 and TRBJ2-5; D remains unclear. The CDR3 runs 15 residues. Germline-derived CDR1 and CDR2 are SGHTA and FQGNSA. Trimming removed 0 bases at V and 1 base at J, with 9 bases between.

This clonotype has more than one count but fewer than ten. V gene TRBV7-2 combines with J gene TRBJ2-3; 8 nucleotides line up with TRBD1. The CDR3 is 15 residues long. V was pared by 2 bases and J by 4 bases, with 5 bases of the junction left unmatched. Germline V gene data show CDR1 as SGHTA and CDR2 as FQGNSA. For the CDR3, the DNA is TGTGCCAGCAGCTTACCTGACAGGGGACCAGATACGCAGTATTTT. It yields the protein CASSLPDRGPDTQYF.

V is TRBV4-3 and J is TRBJ1-1, with a possible D match to TRBD1 (5 bases). Germline values: CDR1 LGHNA, CDR2 YSLEER. This CDR3 is 17 amino acids long. V was shortened by 1 base and J by 1 base, with 16 bases between the two germline ends. The CDR3 coding sequence is TGCGCCAGCAGCCAAGGGGGGGGGGGATGGGGGAACACTGAAGCTTTCTTT. Protein sequence: CASSQGGGGWGNTEAFF.

This clonotype was seen only a few times. This rearrangement joins TRBV19 to TRBJ1-2, with D possibly being TRBD1 (5 bases). Germline V CDR1 and CDR2: LNHDA, SQIVND (reference sequence). Between the trimmed V and J ends, which lost 3 bases and 6 bases, there was a span of 11 bases. The CDR3 contains 13 residues. The CDR3 DNA sequence: TGTGCCAGTAGTATCCTCCCGACAGATGGCTACACCTTC. Its protein product is CASSILPTDGYTF.

This chain uses TRBV20-1 with TRBJ2-5; D might be TRBD1 or TRBD2, each matching 6 bases. Germline V gene data show CDR1 as DFQATT and CDR2 as SNEGSKA (reference sequence). The CDR3 totals 11 residues. The CDR3 bases are TGCGCGGAGGGGGTCAAAGAGACCCAGTACTTC. As protein: CAEGVKETQYF.

In DNA, the CDR3 is TGTGCCAGCAGCTTAGGTTGGCAGGGTAACGAGCAGTTCTTC. Translating it yields CASSLGWQGNEQFF. The chain links TRBV7-2 to TRBJ2-1, with D possibly TRBD1 on 5 matching bases. This CDR3 is built from 14 residues. V gave up 1 base and J gave up 10 bases, with 14 bases separating them. Germline V gene sequence: CDR1 SGHTA, CDR2 FQGNSA.

V and J are TRBV19 and TRBJ1-4; D perhaps matches TRBD1 (6 bases). The CDR3 extends over 14 amino acids. CDR1 and CDR2 from the germline V gene are LNHDA and SQIVND (reference sequence). V lost 5 bases and J 8 bases, leaving 15 bases between the germline ends. CDR3 protein: CASSRGAGWEKLFF. The DNA of the CDR3 is TGTGCCAGTAGTCGGGGGGCTGGATGGGAAAAACTGTTTTTT. Using reference TRBV19 and TRBJ1-4 for the parts outside the CDR3, the full variable domain is DGGITQSPKYLFRKEGQNVTLSCEQNLNHDAMYWYRQDPGQGLRLIYYSQIVNDFQKGDIAEGYSVSREKKESFPLTVTSAQKNPTAFYLCASSRGAGWEKLFFGSGTQLSVL.

This clonotype was seen a handful of times. CDR3 protein: CATSGPSTDTQYF. The CDR3 region has the DNA TGTGCCACCTCTGGCCCTAGCACAGATACGCAGTATTTT. This chain connects TRBV19 to TRBJ2-3; D is unclear. V was pared by 10 bases and J by 0 bases, with 11 bases between. CDR1 and CDR2 from the germline V gene are LNHDA and SQIVND (reference sequence). The CDR3 is made up of 13 amino acids.

This clonotype showed up just a few times. Since a much larger clone is just one base distant, this may be a read error. The chain is built from TRBV9 and TRBJ2-3, with 7 bases lining up with TRBD2. The V segment lost 7 bases and the J segment 0 bases; nucleotides outside the gene matches: 5. The CDR3 covers 14 residues. Germline V gene lookup returns CDR1 SGDLS and CDR2 YYNGEE. The CDR3 bases are TGTGCCAGCGGTTTTAGCGGGAGCACAGATACGCAGTATTTT. This sequence encodes CASGFSGSTDTQYF.

The DNA of the CDR3 is TGTGCCAGTAGTATCCCAAGGGACACCGGGGAGCTGTTTTTT. This translates into CASSIPRDTGELFF. The rearrangement links TRBV19 to TRBJ2-2; D call uncertain. V lost 3 bases and J lost 3, with 8 bases in between. The length of the CDR3 is 14 residues. Germline values: CDR1 LNHDA, CDR2 SQIVND (reference sequence).

This clonotype came up many times. The chain links TRBV7-2 to TRBJ1-1; possibly TRBD1 for D (5 bases). The CDR3 has 14 amino acids. Germline V gives CDR1 SGHTA, CDR2 FQGNSA. V was cut by 2 bases and J by 5 bases, with 12 bases left in between. As DNA, the CDR3 is TGTGCCAGCAGCTTACAGGAACGGGGGACTGAAGCTTTCTTT. Amino acid sequence: CASSLQERGTEAFF. Using reference TRBV7-2 and TRBJ1-1 for the parts outside the CDR3, the full variable domain is GAGVSQSPSNKVTEKGKDVELRCDPISGHTALYWYRQSLGQGLEFLIYFQGNSAPDKSGLPSDRFSAERTGGSVSTLTIQRTQQEDSAVYLCASSLQERGTEAFFGQGTRLTVV.

The chain has TRBV7-2 and TRBJ2-3; 13 nucleotides match TRBD2. The CDR3 consists of 14 residues. The ends lost 11 bases at V and 0 bases at J; junction bases unmatched: 2. CDR1 and CDR2 from the germline V gene are SGHTA and FQGNSA. This CDR3 is CAGGLAGSTDTQYF. CDR3 DNA sequence: TGTGCCGGGGGACTAGCGGGAAGCACAGATACGCAGTATTTT. Drawing the rest from reference TRBV7-2 and TRBJ2-3, the complete variable domain is GAGVSQSPSNKVTEKGKDVELRCDPISGHTALYWYRQSLGQGLEFLIYFQGNSAPDKSGLPSDRFSAERTGGSVSTLTIQRTQQEDSAVYLCAGGLAGSTDTQYFGPGTRLTVL.

The chain's CDR3 is CASSYSGLNYNEQFF. The CDR3 DNA is TGTGCCAGCAGTTACTCGGGACTAAATTACAATGAGCAGTTCTTC. The chain carries TRBV6-2 or TRBV6-3 and TRBJ2-1, with 7 bases matching TRBD2. Losses at the gene ends were 0 bases for V and 4 bases for J; bases not matched to a gene: 3. The length of the CDR3 is 15 residues. Germline CDR1 and CDR2: MNHEY and SVGEGT.

This clonotype was picked up a small number of times. V usage is TRBV9 and J usage is TRBJ2-1; no clear D gene. V lost 0 bases and J 7 bases, leaving 11 bases between the germline ends. Germline V CDR1 and CDR2: SGDLS, YYNGEE. The CDR3 totals 14 residues. In DNA, the CDR3 is TGTGCCAGCAGCGTAGGTGGCACTGGGAATGAGCAGTTCTTC. It is translated as CASSVGGTGNEQFF.

In its sample, this clonotype was seen a few times. The chain links TRBV2 to TRBJ1-5, with 8 positions matching TRBD1. The CDR3 totals 15 residues. Germline-derived CDR1 and CDR2 are SNHLY and FYNNEI. The junction had 5 bases not matched to a gene; V was cut back by 6 bases and J by 1 base. CDR3 DNA: TGTGCCAGCAGCCGAGGGACAGGAAGCAATCAGCCCCAGCATTTT. Amino acid sequence: CASSRGTGSNQPQHF.

This clonotype was observed a few times. This chain joins TRBV6-2 or TRBV6-3 and TRBJ2-1, with 10 bases identical to TRBD2. The V and J ends lost 1 base and 0 bases, in that order; junction bases with no gene match: 12. In germline, CDR1 is MNHEY, CDR2 SVGEGT. The CDR3 consists of 20 residues. The CDR3 region has the DNA TGTGCCAGCAGTTACTACCCAGCGGGAGGGCCTTGGGGCTCCTACAATGAGCAGTTCTTC. Translated, it gives CASSYYPAGGPWGSYNEQFF.

This chain links TRBV6-5 with TRBJ2-5; D may match TRBD1 or TRBD2 (5 bases each). V was cut by 6 bases and J by 5 bases, with 13 bases left in between. CDR1 MNHEY and CDR2 SVGAGI come from the germline V gene. The CDR3 is 13 residues long. The CDR3 sequence is CASRPGGTETQYF. The DNA for the CDR3 is TGTGCCAGCAGACCCGGTGGGACGGAGACCCAGTACTTC.

This chain joins TRBV4-1 and TRBJ2-1; tentatively, D is TRBD1 or TRBD2 (5 bases each). The CDR3 contains 16 residues. V lost 5 bases, J lost 2 bases, and 16 bases lay in between. CDR1 is MGHRA and CDR2 is YSYEKL in the germline V gene. This chain's CDR3 is CASSSRDPEAYNEQFF. DNA for the CDR3: TGCGCCAGCAGCTCCCGGGACCCAGAGGCCTACAATGAGCAGTTCTTC.

The genes are TRBV7-4 and TRBJ1-1, with D possibly matching TRBD1 (5 bases). The length of the CDR3 is 14 residues. Germline-derived CDR1 and CDR2 are SGHVT and SQSDAQ. V gave up 5 bases and J gave up 1 base, with 11 bases separating them. CDR3: CASSIGQGNTEAFF. Written as DNA, the CDR3 is TGTGCCAGCAGCATTGGGCAGGGGAACACTGAAGCTTTCTTT.

This clonotype was seen only a few times. The CDR3 region has the DNA TGTGCCAGCAGCCCACTAGGGGGGGCGGGAGGGAGTTCCTACGAGCAGTACTTC. Translating it yields CASSPLGGAGGSSYEQYF. The chain employs TRBV7-8 and TRBJ2-7; TRBD2 agrees at 9 bases. Germline trimming cut 5 bases from V and 1 base from J; bases unmatched to any gene: 15. CDR1 and CDR2 (germline): SGHVS, FQNEAQ. This CDR3 comprises 18 residues.

In its sample, this clonotype was seen once. V is TRBV5-1 and J is TRBJ1-1; perhaps TRBD1 as D (6 bases). CDR1 is SGHRS and CDR2 is YFSETQ in the germline V gene. The germline V and J ends were trimmed by 2 bases and 9 bases, with 11 bases remaining between them. The CDR3 runs to 12 residues. The CDR3 here is CASSFSGQKAFF. Written as DNA, the CDR3 is TGCGCCAGCAGCTTTAGTGGACAGAAAGCTTTCTTT. The full variable domain, in which reference TRBV5-1 and TRBJ1-1 provide the parts outside the CDR3, is KAGVTQTPRYLIKTRGQQVTLSCSPISGHRSVSWYQQTPGQGLQFLFEYFSETQRNKGNFPGRFSGRQFSNSRSEMNVSTLELGDSALYLCASSFSGQKAFFGQGTRLTVV.

This clonotype is a singleton in its sample. The chain combines TRBV29-1 with TRBJ1-1, with D possibly being TRBD1 (5 bases). V was shortened by 3 bases and J by 1 base, with 6 bases between the two germline ends. The germline gives CDR1 SQVTM, CDR2 ANQGSEA. The CDR3 runs to 12 residues. This CDR3 is CSVERGNTEAFF. The DNA of the CDR3 is TGCAGCGTTGAGAGGGGGAACACTGAAGCTTTCTTT.

The rearrangement links TRBV19 to TRBJ1-1; D might be TRBD1 (5 bases). The germline V and J ends were trimmed by 1 base and 1 base, with 19 bases remaining between them. This CDR3 region has 18 residues. CDR1 and CDR2 from the germline V gene are LNHDA and SQIVND (reference sequence). The CDR3 coding sequence is TGTGCCAGTAGTATAGGCCCTTTAGGGGCACAGCGGAACACTGAAGCTTTCTTT. Its translation: CASSIGPLGAQRNTEAFF.

Only one count was recorded for this clonotype. This sequence joins TRBV11-2 and TRBJ2-5; perhaps TRBD2 as D (6 bases). V was trimmed by 0 bases and J by 1 base, leaving 12 bases between them. CDR1 and CDR2 (germline): SGHAT, FQNNGV. CDR3 size: 16 residues. Written as DNA, the CDR3 is TGTGCCAGCAGCTTAGAACCTCACGGGGGCCAAGAGACCCAGTACTTC. Amino acids: CASSLEPHGGQETQYF.

There are a few counts of this clonotype. CDR3 sequence (DNA): TGTGCCAGCAGTTCCATTGAGGGGCGGGCCTACAATGAGCAGTTCTTC. The encoded protein is CASSSIEGRAYNEQFF. V is TRBV27 and J is TRBJ2-1; D could derive from TRBD1 or TRBD2 (5 bases each). Germline lookup yields CDR1 MNHEY and CDR2 SMNVEV (reference sequence). Trimming stripped 4 bases from V and 2 bases from J, with 15 bases between. The CDR3 covers 16 residues.

The V call is TRBV7-3, the J call TRBJ2-5; D may be TRBD2 (6 bases). Trimming shortened V by 5 bases and J by 4 bases, and 20 bases separated the two germline ends. The CDR3 has 16 amino acids. Germline CDR1 is SGHTA and CDR2 is FQGTGA. The CDR3 region has the DNA TGTGCCAGCAGCAAAGTCGGGAGCCCACGAGGAGAGACCCAGTACTTC. This translates into CASSKVGSPRGETQYF.

The rearrangement links TRBV7-4 to TRBJ1-1; TRBD1 is a possible D gene (6 bases). CDR1 and CDR2 (germline): SGHVT, SQSDAQ. This CDR3 is 13 amino acids long. V was cut by 3 bases and J by 7 bases, with 12 bases left in between. CDR3 coding DNA: TGTGCCAGCAGCTTTTCCGGGGGCATTGAAGCTTTCTTT. It is translated as CASSFSGGIEAFF.

This clonotype was counted between two and nine times. The V call is TRBV12-3 or TRBV12-4, the J call TRBJ2-2; 9 bases fit TRBD2. This CDR3 region has 16 residues. V lost 5 bases and J lost 1; bases outside the gene matches: 5. The CDR3 loop reads CASSPSGRLNTGELFF. DNA of the CDR3: TGTGCCAGCAGTCCCAGCGGGAGGCTGAACACCGGGGAGCTGTTTTTT.

This clonotype was found many times. This chain links TRBV7-9 with TRBJ2-7, with 11 positions matching TRBD1. The CDR3 consists of 14 residues. The V and J ends lost 1 base and 6 bases, in that order; junction bases with no gene match: 2. Germline assignment: CDR1 SEHNR and CDR2 FQNEAQ (reference sequence). In DNA form, the CDR3 reads TGTGCCAGCAGCTTAGAAGGGACAGGGGGCGAGCAGTACGTC. Protein sequence: CASSLEGTGGEQYV.

The rearrangement uses TRBV7-8 and TRBJ2-7; TRBD1 might be the D (5 bases). The ends were cut back, 3 bases at V and 0 bases at J, with 18 bases in the middle. Looked up from germline, CDR1 is SGHVS and CDR2 is FQNEAQ. This CDR3 is 17 amino acids long. CDR3 protein: CASSLGITGHSSYEQYV. CDR3 in DNA: TGTGCCAGCAGCTTGGGGATTACAGGTCACAGCTCCTACGAGCAGTACGTC.

V gene TRBV4-1 combines with J gene TRBJ2-2; 9 bases match TRBD2. The germline V gene has CDR1 MGHRA and CDR2 YSYEKL. The junction had 5 bases not matched to a gene; V was cut back by 4 bases and J by 5 bases. CDR3 length: 15 amino acids. CDR3 DNA sequence: TGCGCCAGCAGCCTGGGACTAGCTCTGACCGGGGAGCTGTTTTTT. Protein sequence: CASSLGLALTGELFF.